A selection of T cell receptor beta chains follows, all from one sample in a study of regulatory T cells in long-lasting Graves disease. TCRdb itself ran the multiplex PCR reads through MiXCR, one entry per CDR3 protein. Of 450,000 to 600,000 distinct CDR3 sequences in the sample, 15% to 20% were seen once. The sample was also reused in another study, on T cells in Graves' hyperthyroidism and ophthalmopathy.

Sequenced here: peripheral blood mononuclear cells (PBMCs), sampled at new diagnosis, from a patient treated with antithyroid drugs. All receptors derive from a man between 35 and 55 years old with Graves disease. The CDR3 runs from the conserved cysteine through the conserved F or W. The D gene is left open where the match is weak. Rows may omit the clone size; those that give it use once, few, many or a size class.

j_call,v_call,clone_size,d_call,cdr3_aa,cdr3_nt
TRBJ2-3,TRBV5-1,many,TRBD2,CASSLVASGTIGTDTQYF,TGCGCCAGCAGCTTGGTCGCTAGCGGGACTATCGGTACAGATACGCAGTATTTT
TRBJ2-5,TRBV20-1,many,TRBD2,CSATIWGRAETQYF,TGCAGTGCTACTATTTGGGGGAGGGCGGAGACCCAGTACTTC
TRBJ2-1,TRBV30,few,TRBD2,CAWSIETSGRNEQFF,TGTGCCTGGAGTATTGAGACTAGCGGGAGGAATGAGCAGTTCTTC
TRBJ2-7,TRBV20-1,many,-,CSAPSTSSYEQYF,TGCAGTGCTCCCTCAACTAGCAGCTACGAGCAGTACTTC
TRBJ1-2,TRBV20-1,many,-,CSARGGVDWGYTF,TGCAGTGCTAGAGGGGGGGTTGATTGGGGCTACACCTTC
TRBJ2-2,TRBV5-1,-,-,CASSFLPGVDGELFF,TGCGCCAGCAGCTTCCTTCCGGGAGTGGACGGGGAGCTGTTTTTT
TRBJ2-2,TRBV7-3,many,TRBD2,CASSTKAGGVTGELFF,TGTGCCAGCAGCACAAAAGCGGGAGGGGTCACCGGGGAGCTGTTTTTT
TRBJ2-7,TRBV5-1,many,TRBD1,CASSPARDRDYEQYF,TGCGCCAGCAGCCCGGCCCGGGACAGGGACTACGAGCAGTACTTC
TRBJ1-2,TRBV19,-,-,CASSEVWGRTNYGYTF,TGTGCCAGTAGTGAGGTTTGGGGACGGACGAACTATGGCTACACCTTC
TRBJ2-7,TRBV28,many,-,CASSFEYKRNYEQYF,TGTGCCAGCAGTTTTGAATATAAGCGGAACTACGAGCAGTACTTC
TRBJ2-4,TRBV20-1,many,-,CSASGGYKNIQYF,TGCAGTGCTAGTGGAGGGTACAAAAACATTCAGTACTTC
TRBJ2-5,TRBV20-1,many,-,CSAREAPVLETQYF,TGCAGTGCTAGAGAAGCCCCTGTGCTGGAGACCCAGTACTTC
TRBJ2-1,TRBV6-1,many,TRBD2,CASSSSGTSGRWSYNEQFF,TGTGCCAGCAGCTCCTCCGGGACTAGCGGGAGATGGTCCTACAATGAGCAGTTCTTC
TRBJ2-4,TRBV20-1,-,TRBD1,CSASTGAVNIQYF,TGCAGTGCGTCCACAGGGGCTGTAAACATTCAGTACTTC
TRBJ2-5,TRBV20-1,many,TRBD2,CSAGTSGSQETQYF,TGCAGTGCTGGGACTAGCGGGAGTCAAGAGACCCAGTACTTC
TRBJ1-2,TRBV5-4,few,TRBD1,CASRYTGDDGYTF,TGTGCCAGCAGATATACAGGGGATGATGGCTACACCTTC
TRBJ2-1,TRBV12-3/TRBV12-4,many,TRBD2,CASSAAGTNPFAVQFF,TGTGCCAGCAGCGCCGCCGGGACTAACCCTTTCGCGGTGCAGTTCTTC
TRBJ2-2,TRBV5-1,many,TRBD1,CASSLAQGANTGELFF,TGCGCCAGCAGCTTGGCCCAGGGGGCGAACACCGGGGAGCTGTTTTTT
TRBJ2-5,TRBV6-2/TRBV6-3,many,-,CASSDQGETQYF,TGTGCCAGCAGTGATCAGGGAGAGACCCAGTACTTC
TRBJ2-7,TRBV4-2,-,-,CASSQEVSGPPYEQYF,TGTGCCAGCAGCCAAGAGGTTTCAGGGCCCCCCTACGAGCAGTACTTC
TRBJ1-5,TRBV20-1,many,-,CSARGGKGDQPQHF,TGCAGTGCTAGAGGAGGGAAGGGGGATCAGCCCCAGCATTTT
TRBJ2-2,TRBV5-4,-,-,CASNRGPGELFF,TGTGCCAGCAATCGAGGACCCGGGGAGCTGTTTTTT
TRBJ2-1,TRBV11-1,many,-,CASSLRSVPYNEQFF,TGTGCCAGCAGCTTACGTTCGGTACCCTACAATGAGCAGTTCTTC
TRBJ2-2,TRBV7-3,-,TRBD1,CASSSTRRTGRTGELFF,TGTGCCAGCAGCTCAACCCGACGGACAGGGAGGACCGGGGAGCTGTTTTTT
TRBJ2-1,TRBV29-1,few,-,CTAKYSSYNEQFF,TGCACGGCCAAATATAGCTCCTACAATGAGCAGTTCTTC
TRBJ1-1,TRBV6-2/TRBV6-3,many,-,CASSYLLSGTEAFF,TGTGCCAGCAGTTACCTCCTATCAGGGACCGAAGCTTTCTTT
TRBJ1-5,TRBV11-2,many,-,CASSLSAVSQPQHF,TGTGCCAGCAGCTTATCGGCAGTTTCGCAGCCCCAGCATTTT
TRBJ2-7,TRBV20-1,many,-,CSAGDTNSYEQYF,TGCAGTGCTGGAGATACTAACTCCTACGAGCAGTACTTC
TRBJ2-1,TRBV24-1,many,-,CATSEPSGPQGHEQFF,TGTGCCACCAGTGAACCTAGTGGACCGCAAGGGCATGAGCAGTTCTTC
TRBJ1-5,TRBV30,-,-,CAWSFRGRINQPQHF,TGTGCCTGGAGTTTCCGAGGGAGGATCAATCAGCCCCAGCATTTT
TRBJ2-2,TRBV2,many,-,CASSESTVIGGELFF,TGTGCCAGCAGTGAATCGACAGTTATAGGCGGGGAGCTGTTTTTT
TRBJ1-5,TRBV7-2,-,-,CASSKGGGQPQHF,TGTGCCAGCAGCAAAGGTGGGGGCCAGCCCCAGCATTTT
TRBJ2-1,TRBV12-3/TRBV12-4,-,TRBD2,CASSRGLAGAEQFF,TGTGCCAGCAGCCGGGGACTAGCGGGAGCTGAGCAGTTCTTC
TRBJ2-5,TRBV9,many,TRBD2,CASSVGLAHETQYF,TGTGCCAGCAGCGTAGGACTAGCACATGAGACCCAGTACTTC
TRBJ2-1,TRBV7-9,-,-,CASSIIRRNNEQFF,TGTGCCAGCAGCATAATCCGACGGAACAATGAGCAGTTCTTC
TRBJ1-5,TRBV29-1,many,-,CSVRDGDQPQHF,TGCAGCGTTCGGGACGGTGATCAGCCCCAGCATTTT
TRBJ2-3,TRBV5-1,many,-,CASSPPGLGGDTQYF,TGCGCCAGCAGCCCCCCGGGACTGGGAGGAGATACGCAGTATTTT
TRBJ2-3,TRBV20-1,-,-,CSAMSPGLSTDTQYF,TGCAGTGCTATGTCCCCGGGACTGTCTACAGATACGCAGTATTTT
TRBJ2-1,TRBV4-1,-,-,CASCDRGDRRGNEQFF,TGCGCCAGCTGCGACCGCGGGGACCGTCGGGGCAATGAGCAGTTCTTC
TRBJ1-1,TRBV6-9,-,-,CASSSPPGGAFF,TGTGCCAGCAGTTCCCCCCCAGGCGGGGCTTTCTTT
TRBJ2-4,TRBV7-9,few,-,CASSQWGDPSGYIQYF,TGTGCCAGCAGCCAGTGGGGGGACCCTTCAGGTTACATTCAGTACTTC
TRBJ2-3,TRBV25-1,-,-,CASRSVTDTQYF,TGTGCCAGCCGGAGCGTGACAGATACGCAGTATTTT
TRBJ2-1,TRBV14,-,-,CASSLRVGRIYEQFF,TGTGCCAGCAGCTTGCGGGTAGGGAGAATATATGAGCAGTTCTTC
TRBJ2-6,TRBV28,many,-,CASSFRPGWRSGANVLTF,TGTGCCAGCAGTTTCCGGCCAGGGTGGAGATCTGGGGCCAACGTCCTGACTTTC
TRBJ2-7,TRBV11-2,many,-,CASSLGTRSGYEQYF,TGTGCCAGCAGCTTAGGAACTAGATCAGGCTACGAGCAGTACTTC
TRBJ2-5,TRBV15,-,TRBD1,CATSPDRARETQYF,TGTGCCACCAGCCCCGACAGGGCCCGGGAGACCCAGTACTTC
TRBJ1-1,TRBV19,few,-,CASADSPNTEAFF,TGTGCCAGCGCGGACAGCCCGAACACTGAAGCTTTCTTT
TRBJ2-1,TRBV11-1,many,-,CASSLGSGANEQFF,TGTGCCAGCAGCTTAGGTTCAGGGGCCAATGAGCAGTTCTTC